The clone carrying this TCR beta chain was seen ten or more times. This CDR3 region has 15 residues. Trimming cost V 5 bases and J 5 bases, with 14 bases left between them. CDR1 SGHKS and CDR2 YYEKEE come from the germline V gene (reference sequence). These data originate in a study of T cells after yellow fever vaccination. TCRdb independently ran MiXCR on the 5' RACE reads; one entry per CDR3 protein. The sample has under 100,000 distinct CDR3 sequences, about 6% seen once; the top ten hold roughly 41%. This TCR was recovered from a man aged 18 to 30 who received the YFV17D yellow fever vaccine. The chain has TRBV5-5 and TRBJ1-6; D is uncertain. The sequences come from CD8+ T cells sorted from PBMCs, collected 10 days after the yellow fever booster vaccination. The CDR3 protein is CASRSTVANNSPLHF. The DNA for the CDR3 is TGTGCCAGCAGATCGACGGTTGCCAATAATTCACCCCTCCACTTT.